There are many counts of the clone carrying this TCR beta chain. The sample originates from a study of regulatory T cells in long-lasting Graves disease. The time point: newly diagnosed GD, antithyroid drugs for less than 3 months. Following extraction of RNA from PBMCs, that RNA was used to make the TCR library. The CDR3 totals 16 residues. V trimming: 3 bases; J trimming: 1 base; junction bases outside the gene matches: 8. The germline V gene encodes CDR1 KGHDR and CDR2 SFDVKD. Arm-PCR of CDR3 regions and iRepertoire HTBI primers were the basis on which TCR beta libraries were built. Original data processing: Identification yielded 55 to 75 TRBV and about 15 TRBJ segments across samples. Using its own MiXCR run on the multiplex PCR reads, TCRdb lists one record per CDR3 protein. V and J calls and clone size were set by TCRdb, not the authors. The table records approximately 560,000 distinct CDR3 sequences, 15% to 20% of them present only once.

The same data also contributed to another study, on T cells in Graves' hyperthyroidism and ophthalmopathy.

This sequence originates from a man between 18 and 35 years old with Graves disease. The chain has TRBV24-1 and TRBJ2-7; TRBD2 matches at 7 bases. The sequences come from peripheral blood mononuclear cells (PBMCs), collected at new diagnosis, from a patient treated with antithyroid drugs. This CDR3 is CATSDPREAGSYEQYF. The CDR3 nucleotides read TGTGCCACCAGTGATCCCCGGGAGGCGGGGTCCTACGAGCAGTACTTC.